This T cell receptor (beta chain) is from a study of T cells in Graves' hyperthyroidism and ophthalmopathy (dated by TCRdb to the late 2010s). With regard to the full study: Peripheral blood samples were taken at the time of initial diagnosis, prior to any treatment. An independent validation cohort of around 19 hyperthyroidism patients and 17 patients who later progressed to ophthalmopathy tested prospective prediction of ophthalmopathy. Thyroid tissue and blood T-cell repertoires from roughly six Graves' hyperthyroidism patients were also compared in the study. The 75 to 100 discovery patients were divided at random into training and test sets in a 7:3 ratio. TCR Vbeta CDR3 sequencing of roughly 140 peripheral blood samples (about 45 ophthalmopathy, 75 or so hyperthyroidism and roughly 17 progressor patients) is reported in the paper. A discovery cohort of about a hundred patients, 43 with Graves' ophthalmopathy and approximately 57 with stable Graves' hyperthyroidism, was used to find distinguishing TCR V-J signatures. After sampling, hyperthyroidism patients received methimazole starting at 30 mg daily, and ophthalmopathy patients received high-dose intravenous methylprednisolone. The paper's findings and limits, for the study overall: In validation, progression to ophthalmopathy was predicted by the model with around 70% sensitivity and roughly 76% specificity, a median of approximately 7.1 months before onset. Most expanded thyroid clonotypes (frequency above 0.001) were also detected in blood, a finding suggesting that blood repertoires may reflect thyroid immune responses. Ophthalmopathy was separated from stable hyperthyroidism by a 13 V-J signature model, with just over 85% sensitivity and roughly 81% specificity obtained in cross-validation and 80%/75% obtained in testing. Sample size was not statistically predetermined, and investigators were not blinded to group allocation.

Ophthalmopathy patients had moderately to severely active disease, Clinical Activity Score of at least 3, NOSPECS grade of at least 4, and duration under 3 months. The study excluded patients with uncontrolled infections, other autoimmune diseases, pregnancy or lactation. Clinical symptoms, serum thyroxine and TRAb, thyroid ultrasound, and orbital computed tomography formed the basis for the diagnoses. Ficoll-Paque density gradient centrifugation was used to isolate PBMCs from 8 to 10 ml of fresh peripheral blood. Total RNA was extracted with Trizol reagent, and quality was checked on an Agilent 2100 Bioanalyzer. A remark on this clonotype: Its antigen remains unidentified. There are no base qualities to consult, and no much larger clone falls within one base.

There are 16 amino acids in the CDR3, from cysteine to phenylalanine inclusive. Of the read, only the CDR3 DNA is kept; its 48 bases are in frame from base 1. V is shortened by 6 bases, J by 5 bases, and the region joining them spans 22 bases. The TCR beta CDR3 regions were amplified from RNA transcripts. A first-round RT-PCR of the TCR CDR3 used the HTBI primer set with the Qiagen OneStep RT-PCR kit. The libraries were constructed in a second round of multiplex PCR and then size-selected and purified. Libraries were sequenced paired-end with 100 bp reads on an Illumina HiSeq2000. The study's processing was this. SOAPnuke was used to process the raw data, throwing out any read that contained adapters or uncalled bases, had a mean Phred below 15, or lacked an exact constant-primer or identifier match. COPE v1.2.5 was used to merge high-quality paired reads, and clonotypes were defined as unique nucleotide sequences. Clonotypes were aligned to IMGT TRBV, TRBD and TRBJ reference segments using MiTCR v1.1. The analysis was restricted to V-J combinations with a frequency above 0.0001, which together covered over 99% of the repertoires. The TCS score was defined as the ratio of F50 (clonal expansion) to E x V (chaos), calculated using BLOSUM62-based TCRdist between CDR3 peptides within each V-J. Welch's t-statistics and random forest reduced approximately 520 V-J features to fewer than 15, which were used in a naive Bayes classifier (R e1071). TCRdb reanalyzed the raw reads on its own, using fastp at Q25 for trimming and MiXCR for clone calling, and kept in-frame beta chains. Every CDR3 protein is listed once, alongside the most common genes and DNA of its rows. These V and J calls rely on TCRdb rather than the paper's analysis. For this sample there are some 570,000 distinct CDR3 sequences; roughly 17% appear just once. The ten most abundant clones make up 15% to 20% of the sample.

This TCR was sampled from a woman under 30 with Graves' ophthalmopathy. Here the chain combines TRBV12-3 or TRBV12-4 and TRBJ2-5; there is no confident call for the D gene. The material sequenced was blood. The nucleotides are TGTGCCAGCAGCTATACAAGGAACCCAAGCAGGGAGACCCAGTACTTC. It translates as CASSYTRNPSRETQYF.